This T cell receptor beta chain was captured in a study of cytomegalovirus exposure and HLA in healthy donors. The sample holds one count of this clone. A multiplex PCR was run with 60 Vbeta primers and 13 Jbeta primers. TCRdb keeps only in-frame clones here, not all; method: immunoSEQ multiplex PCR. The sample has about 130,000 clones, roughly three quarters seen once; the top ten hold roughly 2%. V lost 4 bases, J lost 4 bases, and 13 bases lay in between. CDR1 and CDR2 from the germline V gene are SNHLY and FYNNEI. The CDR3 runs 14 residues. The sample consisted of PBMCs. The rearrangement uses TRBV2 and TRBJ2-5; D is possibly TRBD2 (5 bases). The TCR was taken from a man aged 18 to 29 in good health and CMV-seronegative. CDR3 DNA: TGTGCCAGCAGTGGACTAAGCTCCTTAGAGACCCAGTACTTC. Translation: CASSGLSSLETQYF.